The 7 T cell receptor beta chains presented below share a single source sample, sequenced in a study of T-cell reconstitution after alpha-beta-depleted transplantation in children. Molecular barcoding with unique molecular identifiers was used for the TCRbeta library. MiXCR, applied by TCRdb to the PCR reads, yields one record per CDR3 protein. The data show roughly 500,000 distinct CDR3 sequences, with around 17% seen just once and 3.3% held by the top ten. Sequences were derived from PBMCs from the stem cell graft donor, sampled from the stem cell graft. The receptors originated from a human donor who donated a stem cell graft to a child with acute lymphoblastic leukemia.

This clonotype appeared a few times. This chain connects TRBV24-1 to TRBJ2-3, with 7 bases fitting TRBD2. J was trimmed by 3 bases and V by 0 bases; bases with no gene match: 8. The CDR3 consists of 17 residues. Germline V lookup: CDR1 KGHDR, CDR2 SFDVKD. For the CDR3, the DNA is TGTGCCACCAGTGATTTGGGGTCGGGACTACGGACAGATACGCAGTATTTT. Encoded protein: CATSDLGSGLRTDTQYF.

This clonotype was counted only a few times. The gene calls are TRBV14 and TRBJ1-1; a possible D gene is TRBD1 (5 bases). Germline assignment: CDR1 SGHDN and CDR2 FVKESK. Trimming cost V 1 base and J 0 bases, with 9 bases left between them. The CDR3 sequence is 15 residues long. CDR3 sequence reads: CASSQVGPLNTEAFF. The CDR3 bases are TGTGCCAGCAGCCAAGTGGGACCCTTGAACACTGAAGCTTTCTTT. The variable domain in full, with the rest retrieved from reference TRBV14 and TRBJ1-1, is EAGVTQFPSHSVIEKGQTVTLRCDPISGHDNLYWYRRVMGKEIKFLLHFVKESKQDESGMPNNRFLAERTGGTYSTLKVQPAELEDSGVYFCASSQVGPLNTEAFFGQGTRLTVV.

The chain links TRBV12-5 to TRBJ1-1; no definite D call. Germline-derived CDR1 and CDR2 are LGHNT and FRNRAP. The CDR3 length is 16 residues. V was shortened by 2 bases and J by 0 bases, with 13 bases between the two germline ends. As DNA, the CDR3 is TGTGCTAGTGGTTTGCCCCCGACACTCATGAACACTGAAGCTTTCTTT. Amino acids: CASGLPPTLMNTEAFF.

This clonotype was seen a few times. The rearrangement links TRBV7-2 to TRBJ1-1; maybe TRBD1 (5 bases). Trimming took off 3 bases at V and 7 bases at J, with 15 bases between the two ends. The CDR3 is 14 amino acids. CDR1 is SGHTA, CDR2 FQGNSA, per germline. This chain's CDR3 is CASSLGPGVNEAFF. CDR3 bases: TGTGCCAGCAGCTTGGGCCCGGGGGTCAATGAAGCTTTCTTT.

For the CDR3, the DNA is TGCAGCGTTGGAGCTAGCGGGCAGAGCTCTGGGGCCAACGTCCTGACTTTC. Amino acids: CSVGASGQSSGANVLTF. The chain recombines TRBV29-1 with TRBJ2-6; 8 nucleotides match TRBD2. Germline-derived CDR1 and CDR2 are SQVTM and ANQGSEA. The V gene end was trimmed by 4 bases and the J gene end by 0 bases; junction bases not matched to a gene: 8. The CDR3 is 17 amino acids.

This sequence joins TRBV7-6 and TRBJ2-1; TRBD2 matches at 11 bases. Germline-derived CDR1 and CDR2 are SGHVS and FNYEAQ. CDR3 length: 19 amino acids. With V trimmed by 5 bases and J by 7 bases, 19 bases remained unmatched. The CDR3 is CASSDPRVFLAGGDNEQFF. The DNA of the CDR3 is TGTGCCAGCAGCGATCCTCGGGTCTTCCTAGCGGGAGGTGATAATGAGCAGTTCTTC. Based on the CDR3 plus reference TRBV7-6 and TRBJ2-1, the full variable domain is GAGVSQSPRYKVTKRGQDVALRCDPISGHVSLYWYRQALGQGPEFLTYFNYEAQQDKSGLPNDRFSAERPEGSISTLTIQRTEQRDSAMYRCASSDPRVFLAGGDNEQFFGPGTRLTVL.

Comments on this clonotype: An end of the junction differs from the germline gene, which may be a read error. The chain recombines TRBV5-1 with TRBJ1-5, with a weak D call TRBD1 (5 bases). Germline values: CDR1 SGHRS, CDR2 YFSETQ. This CDR3 is 16 amino acids long. CDR3 bases: TGCGCCAGCAGCTTGTTGGGCACCGGGGGAAATCAGCCCCAGCATTTC. Protein: CASSLLGTGGNQPQHF.